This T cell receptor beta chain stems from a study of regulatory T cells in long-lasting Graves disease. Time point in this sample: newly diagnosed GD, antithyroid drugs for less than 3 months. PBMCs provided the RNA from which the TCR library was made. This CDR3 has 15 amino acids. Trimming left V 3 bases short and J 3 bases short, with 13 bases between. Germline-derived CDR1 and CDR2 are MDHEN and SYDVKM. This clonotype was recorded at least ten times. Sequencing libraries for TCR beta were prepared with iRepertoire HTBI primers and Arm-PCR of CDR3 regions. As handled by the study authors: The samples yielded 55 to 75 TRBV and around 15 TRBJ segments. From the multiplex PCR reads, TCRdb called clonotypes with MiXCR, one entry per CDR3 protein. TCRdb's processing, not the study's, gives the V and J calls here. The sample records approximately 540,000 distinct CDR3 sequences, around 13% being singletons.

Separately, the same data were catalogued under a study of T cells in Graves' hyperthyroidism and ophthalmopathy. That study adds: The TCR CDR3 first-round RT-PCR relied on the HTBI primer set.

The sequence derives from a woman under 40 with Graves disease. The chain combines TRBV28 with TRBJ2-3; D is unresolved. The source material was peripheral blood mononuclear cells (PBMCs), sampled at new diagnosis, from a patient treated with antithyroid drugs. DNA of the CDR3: TGTGCCAGCAGTTTCGAACACGAGGATACAGATACGCAGTATTTT. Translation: CASSFEHEDTDTQYF.